The next 12 T cell receptor beta chains were all read from a single sample in a study of prognosis after radiotherapy for stage I lung cancer. Two-round multiplex PCR on genomic DNA was the method by which TCR beta CDR3 was amplified. First-round PCR used primers specific to each TRBV and TRBJ gene. TCRdb re-analysed the multiplex PCR reads in MiXCR, keeping a single row per CDR3 protein. Among 9,500 to 15,000 distinct CDR3 sequences listed, nearly 55% were seen once. The source material was PBMCs, sampled before or after stereotactic body radiation therapy (not recorded which). Every receptor here comes from a donor at least 50 years old with non-small cell lung cancer.

By proportion, this clonotype is medium-sized. The chain joins TRBV6-8 to TRBJ1-1, with 12 bases matching TRBD1. The CDR3 runs 19 residues. Germline CDR1 reads MNHGY; CDR2 reads SAAAGT. Trimming removed 5 bases from V and 5 bases from J; junction bases left unmatched: 18. The CDR3 loop reads CASSLWGPGTGGRETEAFF. In nucleotides, the CDR3 is TGTGCCAGCAGTCTCTGGGGGCCCGGGACAGGGGGCCGGGAAACTGAAGCTTTCTTT.

This clonotype is medium-sized within its sample. The chain uses TRBV20-1 and TRBJ1-2, with D possibly matching TRBD1 (6 bases). Deletions cut 6 bases from V and 4 bases from J, with 12 bases between. The V gene's germline CDR1 is DFQATT and CDR2 SNEGSKA (reference sequence). This CDR3 spans 12 amino acids. This CDR3 is CSASEQGYGYTF. In nucleotides, the CDR3 is TGCAGTGCCTCCGAACAGGGCTATGGCTACACCTTC.

The chain joins TRBV6-2 or TRBV6-3 to TRBJ1-1, with D unresolved. There are 13 residues in the CDR3. Germline V lookup: CDR1 MNHEY, CDR2 SVGEGT. Trimming stripped 0 bases from V and 7 bases from J, with 9 bases between. The CDR3 bases are TGTGCCAGCAGTTACTCGAGGGCGGGTGAAGCTTTCTTT. Protein sequence: CASSYSRAGEAFF.

Points on this clonotype: A single base is all that separates this from a far larger clone, so a read error is likely. V usage is TRBV2 and J usage is TRBJ1-2; TRBD1 might be the D (6 bases). This CDR3 region has 11 residues. CDR1 and CDR2 from the germline V gene are SNHLY and FYNNEI. Trimming removed 6 bases from V and 10 bases from J, with 12 bases in between. The CDR3 DNA follows: TGTGCCAGCAGAGTCCAGGGGTACTACACCTTC. Residues: CASRVQGYYTF.

The V gene is TRBV25-1, the J gene TRBJ2-7, with D possibly matching TRBD1 (6 bases). V was trimmed by 8 bases and J by 6 bases, leaving 17 bases between them. This CDR3 is 13 amino acids long. Germline-derived CDR1 and CDR2 are MGHDK and SYGVNS. CDR3 protein: CASGLPGDREQYF. DNA of the CDR3: TGTGCCAGCGGCCTTCCAGGGGATCGCGAGCAGTACTTC.

This clonotype has ten or more counts. The junction and the germline gene differ at one end; a read error may be behind it. Here the CDR3 DNA reads TGTGCCAGCAGAACTCAGAGCCTTGCAACTACTGAAAAACTGTTTTTT. Translated, it gives CASRTQSLATTEKLFF. The chain uses TRBV12-3 or TRBV12-4 and TRBJ1-4; D is uncertain. CDR3 length: 16 amino acids.

In its sample, this clonotype was seen many times. The chain employs TRBV5-4 and TRBJ2-3, with 7 bases aligning to TRBD2. The junction had 7 bases not matched to a gene; V was cut back by 0 bases and J by 0 bases. In germline, CDR1 is SGHNT, CDR2 YYREEE (reference sequence). The length of the CDR3 is 17 residues. The chain's CDR3 is CASSLVLGRPSTDTQYF. In DNA, the CDR3 is TGTGCCAGCAGCTTGGTTCTCGGGAGGCCCAGCACAGATACGCAGTATTTT.

The CDR3 protein is CASSLSGGRSEQYF. The CDR3 DNA follows: TGTGCCAGCAGCTTATCGGGAGGTCGTAGCGAGCAGTACTTC. The chain couples TRBV11-1 to TRBJ2-7; 7 bases align to TRBD2. Germline lookup yields CDR1 SGHAT and CDR2 FQDESV (reference sequence). Trimming removed 2 bases from V and 6 bases from J; junction bases left unmatched: 7. This CDR3 has 14 amino acids.

Comments on this clonotype: A far larger clone lies a single base away; this is likely a read error. V and J are TRBV6-8 and TRBJ2-2, with D possibly TRBD2 on 5 matching bases. The germline gives CDR1 MNHGY, CDR2 SAAAGT. CDR3 length equals 13 residues. In nucleotides, the CDR3 is TGTGCCAGCAAACTCGCGAACACCGGGGAGATGTTTTTT. Its translation: CASKLANTGEMFF.

For this clonotype: The likely explanation is a read error, given a far larger clone one base away. The V call is TRBV6-5, the J call TRBJ2-1, with D uncertain. Trimming removed 6 bases at V and 5 bases at J, with 20 bases between. The germline V gene encodes CDR1 MNHEY and CDR2 SVGAGI. The length of the CDR3 is 16 residues. The CDR3 DNA is TGTGCCAGCAGACTTCTGGGGTACTCCTTCCACAATGAGCAGTTCTTC. Protein: CASRLLGYSFHNEQFF.

This clonotype has ten or more counts. The V gene is TRBV7-9, the J gene TRBJ1-4, with no clear D. With 0 bases removed from V and 7 bases from J, the gap between germline ends came to 9 bases. This CDR3 is 14 amino acids long. Germline values: CDR1 SEHNR, CDR2 FQNEAQ (reference sequence). The DNA for the CDR3 is TGTGCCAGCAGCTTAGCTGGGCGGATTGAAAAACTGTTTTTT. This sequence encodes CASSLAGRIEKLFF.

Details on this clonotype: The junction and the germline gene differ at one end; a read error may be behind it. The chain uses TRBV28 and TRBJ1-2; D perhaps matches TRBD1 (5 bases). The germline V gene has CDR1 MDHEN and CDR2 SYDVKM. This CDR3 spans 14 amino acids. The CDR3 nucleotides are TGTGCCAGCAGTATGCAGGGTGGCTCAGGTGGCCACACCTTC. It is translated as CASSMQGGSGGHTF.